Listed below are T cell receptor beta chains from one sample, sequenced in a study of CD8 T cells in Susac syndrome. Each CDR3 protein is one row after TCRdb ran MiXCR on the immunoSEQ multiplex PCR reads. The sample holds some 130,000 distinct CDR3 sequences, 95% seen once. The sequencing input was CD8+ T cells from PBMCs. The receptors originated from a human donor with Susac syndrome. Both conserved end residues are part of each CDR3. A D gene is named only where the DNA matches it firmly. Only some rows state a clone size, as once, few, many or a class for expanded clones.

>TRBJ2-3|.|.|TRBV10-3|14
CAISESRTTDTQYF
TGTGCCATCAGTGAGTCCCGCACCACAGATACGCAGTATTTT
>TRBJ2-3|TRBD2|once|TRBV14|16
CASSHSGRESTDTQYF
TGTGCCAGCAGCCATTCGGGGCGGGAGAGCACAGATACGCAGTATTTT
>TRBJ1-1|.|.|TRBV11-2|14
CASSPRSEGTEAFF
TGTGCCAGCAGCCCCCGTTCCGAGGGCACTGAAGCTTTCTTT
>TRBJ2-1|TRBD2|.|TRBV20-1|14
CSASKSGRLSEQFF
TGCAGTGCTTCAAAGAGCGGGAGGCTCTCTGAGCAGTTCTTC
>TRBJ1-1|.|once|TRBV4-1|16
CASSPIGAGANTEAFF
TGCGCCAGCAGCCCCATAGGGGCGGGGGCGAACACTGAAGCTTTCTTT
>TRBJ2-1|.|.|TRBV5-4|14
CASSLSGPWNEQFF
TGTGCCAGCAGCTTGTCCGGCCCTTGGAATGAGCAGTTCTTC
>TRBJ2-7|TRBD1|.|TRBV5-1|18
CASSWDTGTGSLRLEQYF
TGCGCCAGCAGCTGGGACACCGGGACAGGGTCTTTACGGCTCGAGCAGTACTTC
>TRBJ2-1|.|.|TRBV7-3|16
CASSTGHAPAYNEQFF
TGTGCCAGCAGCACCGGACACGCCCCAGCCTACAATGAGCAGTTCTTC
>TRBJ2-1|.|.|TRBV24-1|14
CATSDFWTGNEQFF
TGTGCCACCAGTGATTTCTGGACCGGCAATGAGCAGTTCTTC
>TRBJ1-3|.|.|TRBV25-1|15
CASSEYFDRGNTIYF
TGTGCCAGCAGTGAATATTTCGACCGGGGAAACACCATATATTTT
>TRBJ2-1|.|once|TRBV7-2|11
CASASYLKQFF
TGTGCCAGCGCGTCCTACCTGAAGCAGTTCTTC
>TRBJ2-7|TRBD1|.|TRBV6-6|16
CASSPRDREIFYEQYF
TGTGCCAGCAGTCCCCGGGACAGGGAAATTTTCTACGAGCAGTACTTC
>TRBJ1-1|TRBD1|.|TRBV5-1|16
CASSSGPDRGNTEAFF
TGCGCCAGCAGCTCCGGTCCGGACAGGGGGAACACTGAAGCTTTCTTT
>TRBJ2-5|TRBD2|.|TRBV5-4|16
CASSLALAGPIETQYF
TGTGCCAGCAGCTTGGCCCTAGCGGGACCTATAGAGACCCAGTACTTC
>TRBJ2-2|TRBD2|.|TRBV7-8|15
CASSRAGVHTGELFF
TGTGCCAGCAGCCGAGCGGGAGTGCACACCGGGGAGCTGTTTTTT
>TRBJ1-4|TRBD1|.|TRBV4-1|15
CASSHWDSLNEKLFF
TGCGCCAGCAGCCACTGGGACAGTCTTAATGAAAAACTGTTTTTT
>TRBJ1-1|.|.|TRBV5-6|12
CASSFSTTEAFF
TGTGCCAGCAGCTTTAGTACCACTGAAGCTTTCTTT
>TRBJ2-7|.|.|TRBV29-1|13
CSVESGESYEQYF
TGCAGCGTTGAATCGGGGGAAAGCTACGAGCAGTACTTC
>TRBJ2-5|.|.|TRBV2|14
CASSEISVGETQYF
TGTGCCAGCAGTGAAATCTCTGTTGGGGAGACCCAGTACTTC
>TRBJ2-5|.|.|TRBV24-1|15
CATSDPTGIQETQYF
TGTGCCACCAGTGATCCTACAGGGATCCAAGAGACCCAGTACTTC
>TRBJ1-1|.|.|TRBV4-1|16
CASSQDQWVKYTEAFF
TGCGCCAGCAGCCAAGATCAATGGGTGAAGTACACTGAAGCTTTCTTT
>TRBJ2-7|TRBD2|.|TRBV27|14
CASSQGLEAYEQYF
TGTGCCAGCAGTCAAGGACTAGAGGCCTACGAGCAGTACTTC
>TRBJ2-1|.|.|TRBV20-1|10
CSATAVEQFF
TGCAGTGCAACAGCGGTTGAGCAGTTCTTC
>TRBJ2-7|TRBD1|.|TRBV6-6|15
CASSIPGQRSYEQYF
TGTGCCAGCAGTATTCCGGGACAGCGATCCTACGAGCAGTACTTC
>TRBJ2-7|.|.|TRBV4-2|16
CASSQEGGTASYEQYF
TGTGCCAGCAGCCAAGAGGGAGGGACAGCCTCATACGAGCAGTACTTC